This TCR beta chain appears in the sequencing data of a study of a mutant IDH1 vaccine in newly diagnosed glioma. Study overall: Standard pretreatment was either radiotherapy, temozolomide, or, for most, radiochemotherapy with temozolomide.

Time point of the sample: baseline, week 1 (first vaccination visit). The treatment denotes: pre-vaccination baseline after standard-of-care therapy. This CDR3 comprises 16 residues. Trimming stripped 5 bases from V and 2 bases from J, with 19 bases between. Germline-derived CDR1 and CDR2 are MNHNS and SASEGT. Using immunoSEQ multiplex PCR, the repertoire was profiled, and TCRdb retains in-frame clones only, with some absent. The sample records about 96,000 clones, around 80% being singletons. The genes are TRBV6-1 and TRBJ2-7, with unresolved D. The sample consisted of PBMCs, taken from a glioma patient treated with radiotherapy, temozolomide or both. This receptor was identified in a man in his forties with glioma. The CDR3 region is CASSKEGASPPYEQYF. The CDR3 DNA sequence: TGTGCCAGCAGTAAAGAAGGCGCCAGTCCTCCCTACGAGCAGTACTTC.